Each of the 3 T cell receptor beta chains below was sequenced from the same sample in a study of blood T cell repertoires in COVID-19. Measured with immunoSEQ multiplex PCR; TCRdb has only the in-frame clones, and not every one. The sample has 150,000 or so clones, about 90% seen once; the top ten hold about 0.57%. The sample comprised peripheral blood. The receptor source for this set is a man aged 50 to 60 with acute or convalescent COVID-19.

The table lists this clone with a few counts. The V call is TRBV7-3, the J call TRBJ1-6; D call uncertain. Germline-derived CDR1 and CDR2 are SGHTA and FQGTGA. The germline V and J ends were trimmed by 4 bases and 7 bases, with 23 bases remaining between them. The CDR3 is made up of 18 amino acids. In nucleotides, the CDR3 is TGTGCCAGCAGCTCAAAGCCGGGGTCCCCCTTACTCAATTCACCCCTCCACTTT. The encoded protein is CASSSKPGSPLLNSPLHF.

The V and J genes are TRBV27 and TRBJ2-1; 11 nucleotides align to TRBD2. J lost 7 bases, V lost 6 bases, and 8 bases had no gene match. The CDR3 covers 15 residues. In germline, CDR1 is MNHEY, CDR2 SMNVEV (reference sequence). The CDR3 region is CASSIGGLAVNEQFF. CDR3 nucleotide sequence: TGTGCCAGCAGCATAGGGGGACTAGCGGTGAATGAGCAGTTCTTC.

The rearrangement uses TRBV30 and TRBJ1-1; a possible D gene is TRBD1 (5 bases). In germline, CDR1 is GTSNPN, CDR2 SVGIG (reference sequence). This CDR3 has 15 amino acids. V lost 1 base to trimming and J lost 4 bases, with 16 bases between them. This chain's CDR3 is CAWSGGGARGTEAFF. The CDR3 nucleotides read TGTGCCTGGAGTGGTGGAGGGGCCCGGGGCACTGAAGCTTTCTTT.